These 32 T cell receptor beta chains came from one sample sequenced in a study of blood T cell repertoires in COVID-19. TCRdb's table, derived via immunoSEQ multiplex PCR, lists solely in-frame clones and lacks some. The sample lists 65,000 to 95,000 clones, roughly 89% seen once, with 4% to 5.5% in the top ten. Input material: peripheral blood. These TCRs come from a man in his fifties with active COVID-19.

The V gene is TRBV19, the J gene TRBJ2-5; 9 bases line up with TRBD1. CDR1 is LNHDA and CDR2 is SQIVND in the germline V gene (reference sequence). J gave up 5 bases and V 3 bases, and 16 bases lay outside the gene matches. The CDR3 totals 18 residues. The CDR3 here is CASSIGLFGRDREETQYF. Here the CDR3 DNA reads TGTGCCAGTAGTATTGGCTTGTTCGGCCGGGACAGGGAGGAGACCCAGTACTTC.

V and J are TRBV25-1 and TRBJ2-1, with TRBD2 as a possible D gene (5 bases). CDR1 and CDR2 from the germline V gene are MGHDK and SYGVNS. V was pared by 3 bases and J by 1 base, with 16 bases between. CDR3 length: 17 amino acids. The CDR3 DNA sequence: TGTGCCAGCAGTGAGGGGTCTGGGAGCGAATCCTACAATGAGCAGTTCTTC. Encoded protein: CASSEGSGSESYNEQFF. Full variable domain (outside the CDR3, taken from reference TRBV25-1 and TRBJ2-1): EADIYQTPRYLVIGTGKKITLECSQTMGHDKMYWYQQDPGMELHLIHYSYGVNSTEKGDLSSESTVSRIRTEHFPLTLESARPSHTSQYLCASSEGSGSESYNEQFFGPGTRLTVL.

The V gene is TRBV6-5, the J gene TRBJ1-5, with 7 bases that match TRBD1. The J segment lost 2 bases and the V segment lost 7 bases, leaving 2 bases of the junction unmatched. The CDR3 contains 13 residues. Germline lookup yields CDR1 MNHEY and CDR2 SVGAGI. The CDR3 DNA follows: TGTGCCAGCACAGGACAGGGCAATCAGCCCCAGCATTTT. This sequence encodes CASTGQGNQPQHF.

The chain carries TRBV6-5 and TRBJ1-5; D uncertain. Trimming took off 11 bases at V and 9 bases at J, with 17 bases between the two ends. Germline CDR1 MNHEY, CDR2 SVGAGI. This CDR3 has 12 amino acids. CDR3 amino acids: CAHAGPEGPQHF. The CDR3 DNA reads as TGTGCCCACGCGGGTCCGGAAGGGCCCCAGCATTTT.

V usage is TRBV13 and J usage is TRBJ1-2; 7 bases are shared with TRBD1. CDR1 and CDR2 from the germline V gene are PRHDT and FYEKMQ (reference sequence). V shed 0 bases and J 7 bases; nucleotides not matched to a gene: 8. The CDR3 is 15 amino acids. CDR3 sequence (DNA): TGTGCCAGCAGCTTAGGAGCCACAGGGGTTAGTGGCTACACCTTC. It translates to CASSLGATGVSGYTF.

The gene calls are TRBV9 and TRBJ2-1; 11 nucleotides match TRBD2. Germline V gene sequence: CDR1 SGDLS, CDR2 YYNGEE. The CDR3 consists of 15 residues. J lost 7 bases, V lost 0 bases, and 3 bases had no gene match. The CDR3 loop is CASSVELAGDNEQFF. The CDR3 nucleotides read TGTGCCAGCAGCGTAGAACTAGCGGGAGATAATGAGCAGTTCTTC.

V gene TRBV6-6 combines with J gene TRBJ1-2, with TRBD1 identical over 7 bases. Germline-derived CDR1 and CDR2 are MNHNY and SVGAGI (reference sequence). V shed 6 bases and J 8 bases; nucleotides not matched to a gene: 9. The CDR3 has 13 amino acids. In DNA form, the CDR3 reads TGTGCCAGCAGACAACAGGGGCCCAGAGGCTACACCTTC. Encoded protein: CASRQQGPRGYTF.

The rearrangement uses TRBV5-5 and TRBJ2-7; D gene unclear. Between the trimmed V and J ends, which lost 4 bases and 2 bases, there was a span of 10 bases. Germline V gene lookup returns CDR1 SGHKS and CDR2 YYEKEE (reference sequence). CDR3 length equals 13 residues. In nucleotides, the CDR3 is TGTGCCAGCAGCCCCGCGGCAACCTACGAGCAGTACTTC. It specifies CASSPAATYEQYF.

The V and J genes are TRBV28 and TRBJ2-7, with 8 bases aligning to TRBD1. CDR1 MDHEN and CDR2 SYDVKM come from the germline V gene. The J segment lost 5 bases and the V segment lost 6 bases, leaving 15 bases of the junction unmatched. There are 16 residues in the CDR3. CDR3: CASSKRTGSGRNEQYF. Written as DNA, the CDR3 is TGTGCCAGCAGCAAAAGGACAGGGAGTGGGAGGAACGAGCAGTACTTC. The complete variable domain, with remaining parts taken from reference TRBV28 and TRBJ2-7, reads DVKVTQSSRYLVKRTGEKVFLECVQDMDHENMFWYRQDPGLGLRLIYFSYDVKMKEKGDIPEGYSVSREKKERFSLILESASTNQTSMYLCASSKRTGSGRNEQYFGPGTRLTVT.

The V and J genes are TRBV6-4 and TRBJ2-5; maybe TRBD2 (7 bases). This CDR3 region has 15 residues. CDR1 and CDR2 from the germline V gene are MRHNA and SNTAGT. V was trimmed by 2 bases and J by 6 bases, leaving 16 bases between them. This chain's CDR3 is CASSDPPGGVKTQYF. For the CDR3, the DNA is TGTGCCAGCAGTGACCCCCCGGGGGGCGTTAAGACCCAGTACTTC.

A remark on this clone: At the DNA level, this CDR3 is encoded by other sequences in the same sample as well. This rearrangement joins TRBV18 to TRBJ2-2; possible D gene TRBD1, 6 bases. Looked up from germline, CDR1 is KGHSH and CDR2 is LQKENI. V was cut by 3 bases and J by 2 bases, with 10 bases left in between. The length of the CDR3 is 15 residues. The CDR3 reads CASSPEGGNTGELFF. As DNA, the CDR3 is TGTGCCAGCTCACCGGAAGGGGGTAACACCGGGGAGCTGTTTTTT.

The chain recombines TRBV10-3 with TRBJ2-5; D remains ambiguous. V gave up 3 bases and J gave up 4 bases, with 6 bases separating them. The CDR3 contains 12 residues. Looked up from germline, CDR1 is ENHRY and CDR2 is SYGVKD. The CDR3, as DNA: TGTGCCATCAGTGATAACAGAGAGACCCAGTACTTC. This codes for CAISDNRETQYF.

The V and J genes are TRBV28 and TRBJ2-6; TRBD2 aligns across 7 bases. J lost 0 bases, V lost 6 bases, and 8 bases had no gene match. The CDR3 length is 17 residues. Germline V gives CDR1 MDHEN, CDR2 SYDVKM. The CDR3: CASSHQGGSSGANVLTF. CDR3 DNA sequence: TGTGCCAGCAGCCACCAGGGCGGGAGCTCTGGGGCCAACGTCCTGACTTTC.

This sequence joins TRBV23-1 and TRBJ2-7; 10 bases map to TRBD1. TRBV23-1 is placed among ORFs of uncertain function. Unmatched junction bases numbered 14, after V lost 4 bases and J lost 2 bases. This CDR3 spans 18 amino acids. Written as DNA, the CDR3 is TGCGCCAGCAGTCCCCGGGATGAGCGGGACAGGGGAACCTACGAGCAGTACTTC. It specifies CASSPRDERDRGTYEQYF.

This chain joins TRBV18 and TRBJ2-5; D might be TRBD2 (5 bases). Trimming pared 4 bases from V and 3 bases from J, leaving 6 bases between. This CDR3 is 12 amino acids long. The germline CDR1 and CDR2 sequences are KGHSH and LQKENI. The CDR3: CASSLEEETQYF. CDR3 DNA: TGTGCCAGCTCACTGGAGGAAGAGACCCAGTACTTC.

The chain carries TRBV7-9 and TRBJ1-1; unclear D gene. The CDR3 covers 14 residues. V gave up 3 bases and J gave up 5 bases, with 13 bases separating them. Germline-derived CDR1 and CDR2 are SEHNR and FQNEAQ (reference sequence). The CDR3 spells CASSFRRAGTEAFF. CDR3 DNA sequence: TGTGCCAGCAGCTTCCGGAGGGCTGGGACTGAAGCTTTCTTT.

This sequence joins TRBV6-5 and TRBJ1-3; D is unresolved. Germline CDR1 is MNHEY and CDR2 is SVGAGI. Trimming took 6 bases from V and 0 from J, leaving 9 bases between them. This CDR3 is built from 14 residues. This chain's CDR3 is CASSTTRSGNTIYF. CDR3 DNA: TGTGCCAGCAGCACAACCCGCTCTGGAAACACCATATATTTT.

V gene TRBV6-5 combines with J gene TRBJ2-2, with 10 bases fitting TRBD2. Germline assignment: CDR1 MNHEY and CDR2 SVGAGI. CDR3 length: 15 amino acids. Losses at the gene ends were 6 bases for V and 1 base for J; bases not matched to a gene: 2. CDR3 amino acids: CASRPSGGNTGELFF. CDR3 nucleotides: TGTGCCAGCAGACCTAGCGGGGGGAACACCGGGGAGCTGTTTTTT.

This chain uses TRBV10-3 with TRBJ2-5, with a tentative D call TRBD1 (6 bases). V was shortened by 3 bases and J by 5 bases, with 13 bases between the two germline ends. In germline, CDR1 is ENHRY, CDR2 SYGVKD. This CDR3 has 14 amino acids. The DNA for the CDR3 is TGTGCCATCAGTGACCTTACAGGGTTTGAGACCCAGTACTTC. Protein: CAISDLTGFETQYF.

V usage is TRBV7-9 and J usage is TRBJ1-1, with no clear D. Per germline, CDR1 SEHNR and CDR2 FQNEAQ (reference sequence). V was clipped by 3 bases and J by 4 bases, with 9 bases between them. This CDR3 comprises 13 residues. The CDR3 region is CASSFEGVTEAFF. CDR3 nucleotide sequence: TGTGCCAGCAGCTTCGAAGGAGTCACTGAAGCTTTCTTT.

The CDR3 coding sequence is TGCAGTGCTAGGACAGATGAAAAACTGTTTTTT. Translating gives CSARTDEKLFF. The chain is built from TRBV20-1 and TRBJ1-4; possibly TRBD1 for D (5 bases). The CDR3 totals 11 residues. Germline CDR1 DFQATT, CDR2 SNEGSKA (reference sequence). Trimming left V 3 bases short and J 6 bases short, with 5 bases between.

V is TRBV28 and J is TRBJ1-1; TRBD1 matches at 7 bases. The germline V gene encodes CDR1 MDHEN and CDR2 SYDVKM. The CDR3 loop spans 12 amino acids. The V gene end was trimmed by 4 bases and the J gene end by 4 bases; junction bases not matched to a gene: 0. This chain's CDR3 is CASSSGGTEAFF. The CDR3, as DNA: TGTGCCAGCAGTTCAGGGGGCACTGAAGCTTTCTTT.

The gene calls are TRBV18 and TRBJ2-7, with D tentatively TRBD2 (5 bases). The germline gives CDR1 KGHSH, CDR2 LQKENI. The CDR3 has 15 residues. The V gene lost 2 bases and the J gene lost 2 bases, with 13 bases spanning the gap. The CDR3 coding sequence is TGTGCCAGCTCACCATCGGCTAGCCGCCCCTACGAGCAGTACTTC. This sequence encodes CASSPSASRPYEQYF.

This chain links TRBV7-3 with TRBJ2-2; D is perhaps TRBD1 (5 bases). Germline lookup yields CDR1 SGHTA and CDR2 FQGTGA. The CDR3 spans 14 residues. The V end lost 7 bases, the J end lost 0 bases, and 9 bases lay between the germline ends. The CDR3: CASTLGANTGELFF. The CDR3 DNA follows: TGTGCCAGCACCCTAGGGGCGAACACCGGGGAGCTGTTTTTT.

The chain links TRBV20-1 to TRBJ2-7, with 9 bases fitting TRBD2. CDR1 is DFQATT, CDR2 SNEGSKA, per germline (reference sequence). This CDR3 comprises 13 residues. V was pared by 3 bases and J by 2 bases, with 2 bases of the junction left unmatched. DNA for the CDR3: TGCAGTGCTAGTAGCGGGAGTCCCTACGAGCAGTACTTC. Its translation: CSASSGSPYEQYF.

V usage is TRBV7-2 and J usage is TRBJ1-1; D gene ambiguous. Germline V lookup: CDR1 SGHTA, CDR2 FQGNSA. The length of the CDR3 is 14 residues. Trimming shortened V by 3 bases and J by 1 base, and 9 bases separated the two germline ends. CDR3 protein: CASSLSRANTEAFF. The DNA for the CDR3 is TGTGCCAGCAGCTTGAGCCGAGCGAACACTGAAGCTTTCTTT.

V and J are TRBV18 and TRBJ1-2, with D tentatively TRBD1 (6 bases). V lost 4 bases and J lost 3, with 15 bases in between. The germline V gene has CDR1 KGHSH and CDR2 LQKENI. The CDR3 spans 15 residues. CDR3 sequence: CASSRRSGADYGYTF. Written as DNA, the CDR3 is TGTGCCAGCTCACGAAGATCAGGGGCGGACTATGGCTACACCTTC.

In this sample, this clone turned up once. The chain carries TRBV3-1 (or the pseudogene TRBV3-2) and TRBJ2-7; 7 bases align to TRBD1. This CDR3 is built from 15 residues. CDR1 is LGHDT and CDR2 is YNNKEL in the germline V gene (reference sequence). The V and J ends lost 5 bases and 1 base, in that order; junction bases with no gene match: 8. This CDR3 is CASSETGQLSYEQYF. CDR3 nucleotide sequence: TGTGCCAGCAGCGAAACGGGACAGCTTTCCTACGAGCAGTACTTC.

The chain uses TRBV30 and TRBJ1-1, with D unclear. From germline, CDR1 is GTSNPN and CDR2 SVGIG (reference sequence). Trimming left V 8 bases short and J 1 base short, with 11 bases between. The CDR3 contains 12 residues. DNA for the CDR3: TGTGCCGTAACAACCTCGAACACTGAAGCTTTCTTT. It yields the protein CAVTTSNTEAFF.

J is TRBJ2-5 and V is TRBV28, with D unclear. Germline CDR1 is MDHEN and CDR2 is SYDVKM. The CDR3 is 11 amino acids. Trimming stripped 2 bases from V and 9 bases from J, with 7 bases between. The CDR3 DNA follows: TGTGCCAGCAGTTTAAGAGGAGCCCAGTACTTC. It is translated as CASSLRGAQYF.

This chain links TRBV5-4 with TRBJ1-6; the match to TRBD1 covers 8 bases. The junction had 6 bases not matched to a gene; V was cut back by 3 bases and J by 1 base. Germline V gene sequence: CDR1 SGHNT, CDR2 YYREEE (reference sequence). The CDR3 is 17 amino acids. The CDR3 spells CASSSGQGGSYNSPLHF. The DNA for the CDR3 is TGTGCCAGCAGCTCCGGACAGGGAGGTTCCTATAATTCACCCCTCCACTTT.

The chain carries TRBV14 and TRBJ1-2; no definite D call. The CDR3 consists of 13 residues. Germline loops: CDR1 SGHDN, CDR2 FVKESK. V was cut by 3 bases and J by 4 bases, with 9 bases left in between. The CDR3 sequence: CASSHGLTYGYTF. The CDR3 DNA follows: TGTGCCAGCAGCCATGGACTTACCTATGGCTACACCTTC. Based on the CDR3 plus reference TRBV14 and TRBJ1-2, the full variable domain is EAGVTQFPSHSVIEKGQTVTLRCDPISGHDNLYWYRRVMGKEIKFLLHFVKESKQDESGMPNNRFLAERTGGTYSTLKVQPAELEDSGVYFCASSHGLTYGYTFGSGTRLTVV.